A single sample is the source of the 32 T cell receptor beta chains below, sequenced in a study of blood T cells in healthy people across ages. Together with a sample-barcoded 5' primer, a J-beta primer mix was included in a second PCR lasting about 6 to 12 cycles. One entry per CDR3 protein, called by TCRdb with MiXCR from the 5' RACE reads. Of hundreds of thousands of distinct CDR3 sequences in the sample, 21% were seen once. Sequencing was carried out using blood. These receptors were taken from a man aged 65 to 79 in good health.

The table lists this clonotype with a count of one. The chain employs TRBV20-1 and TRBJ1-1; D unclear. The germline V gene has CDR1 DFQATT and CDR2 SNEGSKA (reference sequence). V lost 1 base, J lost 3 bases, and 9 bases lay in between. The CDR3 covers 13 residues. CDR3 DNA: TGCAGTGCTAGAGTGACGGGTTACACTGAAGCTTTCTTT. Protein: CSARVTGYTEAFF.

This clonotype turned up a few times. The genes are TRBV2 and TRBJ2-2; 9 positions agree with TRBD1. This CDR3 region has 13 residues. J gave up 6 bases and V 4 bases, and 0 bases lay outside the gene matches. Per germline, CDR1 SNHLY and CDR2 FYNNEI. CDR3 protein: CASSGTGAGELFF. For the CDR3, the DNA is TGTGCCAGCAGTGGGACAGGGGCCGGGGAGCTGTTTTTT.

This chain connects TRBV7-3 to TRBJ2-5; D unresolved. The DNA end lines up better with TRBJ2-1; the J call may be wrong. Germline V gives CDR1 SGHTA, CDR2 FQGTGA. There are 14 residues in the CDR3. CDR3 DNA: TGTGCCAGCAGCTTAAGTCAGCTTTACAATGAGCAGTTCTTC. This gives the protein CASSLSQLYNEQFF.

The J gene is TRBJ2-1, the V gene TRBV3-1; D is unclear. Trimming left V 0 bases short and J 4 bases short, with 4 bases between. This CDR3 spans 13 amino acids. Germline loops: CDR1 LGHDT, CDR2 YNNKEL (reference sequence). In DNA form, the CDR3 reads TGTGCCAGCAGCCAAGATGAGTACAATGAGCAGTTCTTC. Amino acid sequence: CASSQDEYNEQFF.

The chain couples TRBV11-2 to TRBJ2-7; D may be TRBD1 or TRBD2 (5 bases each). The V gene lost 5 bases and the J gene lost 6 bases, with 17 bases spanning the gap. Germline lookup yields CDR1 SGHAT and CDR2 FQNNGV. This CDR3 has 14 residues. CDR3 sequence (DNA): TGTGCCAGCAGCCCCGGGACCTCCTCGGGCGAGCAGTACTTC. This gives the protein CASSPGTSSGEQYF.

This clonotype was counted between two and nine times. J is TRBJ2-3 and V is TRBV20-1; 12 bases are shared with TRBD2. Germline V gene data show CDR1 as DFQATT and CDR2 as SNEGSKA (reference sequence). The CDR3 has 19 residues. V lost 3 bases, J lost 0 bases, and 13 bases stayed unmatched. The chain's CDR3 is CSARGPGLAGGGSTDTQYF. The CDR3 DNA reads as TGCAGTGCTAGGGGTCCCGGCCTAGCGGGAGGGGGGAGCACAGATACGCAGTATTTT.

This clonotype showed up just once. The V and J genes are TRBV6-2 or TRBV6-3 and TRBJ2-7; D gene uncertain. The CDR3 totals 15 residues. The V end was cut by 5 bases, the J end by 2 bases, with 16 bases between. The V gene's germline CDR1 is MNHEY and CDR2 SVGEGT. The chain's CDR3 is CASSPFWDRAYEQYF. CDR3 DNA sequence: TGTGCCAGCAGTCCATTTTGGGATCGAGCCTACGAGCAGTACTTC.

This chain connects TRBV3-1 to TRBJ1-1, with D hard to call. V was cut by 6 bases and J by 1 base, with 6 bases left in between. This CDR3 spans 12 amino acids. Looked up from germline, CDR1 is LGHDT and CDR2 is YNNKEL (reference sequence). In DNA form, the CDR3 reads TGTGCCAGCAGAATGAGGAACACTGAAGCTTTCTTT. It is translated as CASRMRNTEAFF. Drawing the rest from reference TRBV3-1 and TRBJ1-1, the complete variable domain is DTAVSQTPKYLVTQMGNDKSIKCEQNLGHDTMYWYKQDSKKFLKIMFSYNNKELIINETVPNRFSPKSPDKAHLNLHINSLELGDSAVYFCASRMRNTEAFFGQGTRLTVV.

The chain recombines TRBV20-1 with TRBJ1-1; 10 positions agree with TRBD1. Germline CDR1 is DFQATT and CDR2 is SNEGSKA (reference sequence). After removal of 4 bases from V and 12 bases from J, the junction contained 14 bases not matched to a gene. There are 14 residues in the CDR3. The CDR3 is CSAIRNRDRGLTFF. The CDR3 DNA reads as TGCAGTGCTATCCGGAATCGGGACAGGGGATTGACTTTCTTT.

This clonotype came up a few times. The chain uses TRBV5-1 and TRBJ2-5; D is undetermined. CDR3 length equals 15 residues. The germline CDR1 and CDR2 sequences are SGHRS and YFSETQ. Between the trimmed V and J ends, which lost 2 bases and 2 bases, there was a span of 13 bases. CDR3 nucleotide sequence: TGCGCCAGCAGCTTCGCACTGGGTGAACAAGAGACCCAGTACTTC. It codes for CASSFALGEQETQYF. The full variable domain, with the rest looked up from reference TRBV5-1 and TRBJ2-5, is KAGVTQTPRYLIKTRGQQVTLSCSPISGHRSVSWYQQTPGQGLQFLFEYFSETQRNKGNFPGRFSGRQFSNSRSEMNVSTLELGDSALYLCASSFALGEQETQYFGPGTRLLVL.

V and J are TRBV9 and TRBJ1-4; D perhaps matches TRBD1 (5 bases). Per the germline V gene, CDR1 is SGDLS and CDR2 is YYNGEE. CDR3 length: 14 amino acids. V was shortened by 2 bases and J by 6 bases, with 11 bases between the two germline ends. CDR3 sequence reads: CASSVGGADEKLFF. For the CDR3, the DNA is TGTGCCAGCAGCGTCGGCGGGGCTGATGAAAAACTGTTTTTT.

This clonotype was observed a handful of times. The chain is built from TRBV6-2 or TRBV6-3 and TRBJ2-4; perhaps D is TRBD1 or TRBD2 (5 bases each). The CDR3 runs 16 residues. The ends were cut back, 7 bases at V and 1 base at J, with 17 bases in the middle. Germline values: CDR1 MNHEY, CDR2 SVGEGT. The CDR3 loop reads CASKGRDALAKNIQYF. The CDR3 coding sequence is TGTGCCAGCAAAGGTCGGGACGCCTTGGCCAAAAACATTCAGTACTTC.

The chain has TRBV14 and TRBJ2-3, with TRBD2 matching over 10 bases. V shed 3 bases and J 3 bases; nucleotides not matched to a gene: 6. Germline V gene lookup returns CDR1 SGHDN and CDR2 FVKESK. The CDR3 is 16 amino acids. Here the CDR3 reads CASSHVAGGGTDTQYF. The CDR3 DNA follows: TGTGCCAGCAGCCATGTAGCGGGAGGCGGTACAGATACGCAGTATTTT.

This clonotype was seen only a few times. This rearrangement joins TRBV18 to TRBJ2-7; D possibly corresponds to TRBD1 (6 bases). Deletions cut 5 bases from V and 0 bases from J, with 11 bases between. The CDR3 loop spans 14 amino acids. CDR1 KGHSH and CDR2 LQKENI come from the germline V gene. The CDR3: CASSRQESSYEQYF. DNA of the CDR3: TGTGCCAGCTCAAGACAGGAGAGCTCCTACGAGCAGTACTTC.

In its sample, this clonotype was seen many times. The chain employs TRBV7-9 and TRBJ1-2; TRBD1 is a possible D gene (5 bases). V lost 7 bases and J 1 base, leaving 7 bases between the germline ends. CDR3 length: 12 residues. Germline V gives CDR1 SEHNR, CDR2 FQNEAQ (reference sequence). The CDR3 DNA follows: TGTGCCAGCACCGACAGTAACTATGGCTACACCTTC. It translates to CASTDSNYGYTF.

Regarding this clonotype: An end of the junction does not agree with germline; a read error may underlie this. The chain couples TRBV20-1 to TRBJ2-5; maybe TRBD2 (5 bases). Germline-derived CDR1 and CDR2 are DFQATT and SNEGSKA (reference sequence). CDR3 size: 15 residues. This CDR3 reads CSARDRRTGGEAQYF. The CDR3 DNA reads TGCAGTGCTAGAGATCGGCGGACTGGAGGAGAGGCCCAGTACTTC.

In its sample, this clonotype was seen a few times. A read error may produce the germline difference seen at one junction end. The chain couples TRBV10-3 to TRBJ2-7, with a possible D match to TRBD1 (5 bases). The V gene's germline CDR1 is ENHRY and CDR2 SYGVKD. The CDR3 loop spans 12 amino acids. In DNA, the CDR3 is TGTGCCATCGGTGACAGCTCCTACGAGCAGTACTTC. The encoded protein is CAIGDSSYEQYF.

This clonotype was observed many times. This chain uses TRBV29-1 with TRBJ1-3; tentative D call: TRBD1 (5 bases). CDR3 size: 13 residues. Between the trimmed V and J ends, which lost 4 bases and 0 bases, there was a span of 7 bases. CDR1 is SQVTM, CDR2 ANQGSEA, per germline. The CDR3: CSVGGGSGNTIYF. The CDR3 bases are TGCAGCGTTGGGGGGGGCTCTGGAAACACCATATATTTT.

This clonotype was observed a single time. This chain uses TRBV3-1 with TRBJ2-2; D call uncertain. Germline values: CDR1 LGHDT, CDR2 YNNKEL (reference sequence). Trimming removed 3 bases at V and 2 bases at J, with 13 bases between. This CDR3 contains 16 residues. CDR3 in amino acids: CASSQLARRNTGELFF. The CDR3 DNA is TGTGCCAGCAGCCAGTTGGCCAGAAGAAACACCGGGGAGCTGTTTTTT.

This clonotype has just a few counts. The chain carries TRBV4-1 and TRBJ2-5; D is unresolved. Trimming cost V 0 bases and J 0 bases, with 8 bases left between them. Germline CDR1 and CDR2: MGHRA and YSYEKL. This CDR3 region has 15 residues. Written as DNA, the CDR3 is TGCGCCAGCAGCCAAGATGGACGGGACCAAGAGACCCAGTACTTC. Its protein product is CASSQDGRDQETQYF.

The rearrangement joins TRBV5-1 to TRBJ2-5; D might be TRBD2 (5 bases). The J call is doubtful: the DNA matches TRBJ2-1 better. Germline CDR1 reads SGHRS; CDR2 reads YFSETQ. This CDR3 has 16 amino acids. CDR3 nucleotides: TGCGCCAGCAGCTTGCGAGATTCGCGAGCGGAAAGAGAGCAGTTCTTC. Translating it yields CASSLRDSRAEREQFF.

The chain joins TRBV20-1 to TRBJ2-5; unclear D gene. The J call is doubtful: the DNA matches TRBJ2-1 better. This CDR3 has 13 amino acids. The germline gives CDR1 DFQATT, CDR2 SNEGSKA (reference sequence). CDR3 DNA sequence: TGCAGTGCTAGTAACGGAGATTACAATGAGCAGTTCTTC. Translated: CSASNGDYNEQFF.

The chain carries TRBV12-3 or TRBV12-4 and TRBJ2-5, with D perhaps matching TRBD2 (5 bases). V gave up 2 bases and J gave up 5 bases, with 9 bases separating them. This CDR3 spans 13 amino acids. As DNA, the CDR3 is TGTGCCAGCAGTTTAACTAGACGGGAGACCCAGTACTTC. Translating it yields CASSLTRRETQYF.

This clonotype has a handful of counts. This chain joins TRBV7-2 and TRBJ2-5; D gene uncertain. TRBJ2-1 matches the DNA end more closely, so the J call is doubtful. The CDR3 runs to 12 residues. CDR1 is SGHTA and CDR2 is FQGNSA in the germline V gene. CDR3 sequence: CASSLAEDEQFF. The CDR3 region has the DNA TGTGCCAGCAGCTTAGCTGAAGATGAGCAGTTCTTC.

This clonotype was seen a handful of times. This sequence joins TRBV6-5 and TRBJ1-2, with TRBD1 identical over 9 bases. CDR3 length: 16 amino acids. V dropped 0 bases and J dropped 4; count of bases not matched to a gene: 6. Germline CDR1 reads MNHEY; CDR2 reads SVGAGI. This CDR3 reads CASSYSTGTGFYGYTF. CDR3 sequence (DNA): TGTGCCAGCAGTTACTCGACCGGGACAGGGTTCTATGGCTACACCTTC.

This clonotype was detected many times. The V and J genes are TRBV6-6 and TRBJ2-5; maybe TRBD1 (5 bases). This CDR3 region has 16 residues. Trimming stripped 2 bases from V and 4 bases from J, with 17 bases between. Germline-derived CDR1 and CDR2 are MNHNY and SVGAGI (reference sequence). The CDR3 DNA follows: TGTGCCAGCAGTTACAATCTAGACCAGGGTGGAGAGACCCAGTACTTC. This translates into CASSYNLDQGGETQYF.

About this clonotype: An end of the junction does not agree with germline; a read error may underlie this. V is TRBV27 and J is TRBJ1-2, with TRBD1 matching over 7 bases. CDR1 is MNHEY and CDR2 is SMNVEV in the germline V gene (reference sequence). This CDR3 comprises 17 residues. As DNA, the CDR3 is TGTGCCAGCAGTCGACTACAGGGGCGGGGGAGGGCCTATGACTACACCTTC. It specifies CASSRLQGRGRAYDYTF.

CDR3 sequence reads: CASSDGSEWQFF. The CDR3 nucleotides read TGTGCCAGTAGTGACGGGAGTGAGTGGCAGTTCTTC. This chain joins TRBV19 and TRBJ2-5, with a weak D call TRBD2 (6 bases). The J call may be wrong; the DNA end is better matched by TRBJ2-1. Germline V lookup: CDR1 LNHDA, CDR2 SQIVND (reference sequence). This CDR3 is 12 amino acids long.

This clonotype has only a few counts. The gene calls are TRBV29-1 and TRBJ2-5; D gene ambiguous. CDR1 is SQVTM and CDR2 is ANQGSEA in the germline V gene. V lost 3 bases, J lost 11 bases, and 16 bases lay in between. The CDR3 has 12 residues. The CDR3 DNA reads TGCAGCGTTGAGTCCGCTACCTCAGAGCAGTACTTC. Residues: CSVESATSEQYF.

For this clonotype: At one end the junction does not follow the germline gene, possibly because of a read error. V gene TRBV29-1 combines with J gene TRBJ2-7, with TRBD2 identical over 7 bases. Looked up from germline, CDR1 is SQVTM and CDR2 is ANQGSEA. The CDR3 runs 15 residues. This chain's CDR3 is CNVEEMRETTYEQYF. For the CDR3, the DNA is TGCAACGTTGAAGAGATGCGGGAGACCACCTACGAGCAGTACTTC.

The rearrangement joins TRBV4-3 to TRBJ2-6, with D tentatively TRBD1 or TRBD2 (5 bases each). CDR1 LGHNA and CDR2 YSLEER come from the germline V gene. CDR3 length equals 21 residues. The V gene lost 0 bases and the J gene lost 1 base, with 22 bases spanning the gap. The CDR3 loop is CASSQDPYPQGARSGANVLTF. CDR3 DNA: TGCGCCAGCAGCCAAGATCCTTATCCCCAGGGAGCGAGGTCTGGGGCCAACGTCCTGACTTTC.

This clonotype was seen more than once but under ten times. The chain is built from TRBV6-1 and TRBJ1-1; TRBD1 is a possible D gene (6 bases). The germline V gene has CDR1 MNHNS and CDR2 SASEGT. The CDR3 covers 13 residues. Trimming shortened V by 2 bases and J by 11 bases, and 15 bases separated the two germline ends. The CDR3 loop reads CASSERTERRAFF. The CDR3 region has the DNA TGTGCCAGCAGTGAAAGGACAGAAAGGAGGGCTTTCTTT.